This T cell receptor (beta chain) was sequenced in a study of cytomegalovirus exposure and HLA in healthy donors. Overall study findings and caveats: CMV antigen specificity of three CMV-associated chains was confirmed in vitro. Rare TCR sequences dominated, though some public TCRs recurred in many donors.

It was with 60 Vbeta and 13 Jbeta primers that the PCR ran. Sequenced by immunoSEQ multiplex PCR; TCRdb stores in-frame clones only, minus some. Seen here are about 150,000 clones, roughly four fifths observed once, and the top ten hold 5.7%. V was trimmed by 4 bases and J by 9 bases, leaving 24 bases between them. The CDR3 totals 17 residues. Germline V gene lookup returns CDR1 MGHRA and CDR2 YSYEKL. Notes on this clone: Its target is not known.

The specimen sequenced was PBMCs. The clonotype comes from a young man in good health and CMV-seropositive. The J gene is TRBJ2-2, the V gene TRBV4-1; D unresolved. CDR3 sequence (DNA): TGCGCCAGCAGCCGCGAGGCCATGATAGACCTACCAAGGGAGCTGTTTTTT. Residues: CASSREAMIDLPRELFF.